Following are 24 T cell receptor beta chains from one sample sequenced in a study of CD8+ T cells in alopecia areata. Once RNA had been extracted, it was reverse transcribed into cDNA to act as the sequencing template. TCRdb's table, derived via immunoSEQ multiplex PCR, lists solely in-frame clones and lacks some. The sample consists of fewer than 150,000 clones, around four fifths of them appearing once. The sample's treatment: oral pan-JAK inhibitor, 5-10 mg twice daily. This specimen consisted of CD8+ T cells sorted from blood, obtained at week 4, from a patient treated with tofacitinib. The origin of the receptors is a human donor with alopecia areata.

The chain links TRBV4-1 to TRBJ1-2; D possibly corresponds to TRBD1 (5 bases). Germline-derived CDR1 and CDR2 are MGHRA and YSYEKL. The CDR3 extends over 13 amino acids. V was clipped by 4 bases and J by 2 bases, with 8 bases between them. The CDR3 region has the DNA TGCGCCAGCAGCCCCCGACAGAACTATGGCTACACCTTC. Protein: CASSPRQNYGYTF.

V gene TRBV7-6 combines with J gene TRBJ1-1; 11 positions agree with TRBD1. J was trimmed by 6 bases and V by 4 bases; bases with no gene match: 13. The CDR3 covers 17 residues. Germline V gene data show CDR1 as SGHVS and CDR2 as FNYEAQ. In DNA form, the CDR3 reads TGTGCCAGCAGCTCGGGGAGGGACAGGGGGTTATTTGCTGAAGCTTTCTTT. As protein: CASSSGRDRGLFAEAFF.

The chain is built from TRBV5-6 and TRBJ2-2; D ambiguous. Germline assignment: CDR1 SGHDT and CDR2 YYEEEE. Trimming stripped 0 bases from V and 9 bases from J, with 6 bases between. The CDR3 runs to 12 residues. The CDR3 DNA is TGTGCCAGCAGCTTGGTCTCCCGGGAGCTGTTTTTT. It specifies CASSLVSRELFF.

V gene TRBV9 combines with J gene TRBJ2-3, with 8 bases that match TRBD2. In germline, CDR1 is SGDLS, CDR2 YYNGEE. Trimming removed 4 bases from V and 6 bases from J; junction bases left unmatched: 13. The CDR3 totals 16 residues. CDR3 sequence: CASSMGGLVSFDTQYF. CDR3 bases: TGTGCCAGCAGCATGGGGGGACTAGTCAGTTTTGATACGCAGTATTTT.

The J gene is TRBJ2-7, the V gene TRBV27, with no clear D. Deletions cut 3 bases from V and 0 bases from J, with 6 bases between. Germline-derived CDR1 and CDR2 are MNHEY and SMNVEV (reference sequence). The CDR3 is made up of 13 amino acids. The CDR3 DNA is TGTGCCAGCAGTTTGGATACCTCCTACGAGCAGTACTTC. This codes for CASSLDTSYEQYF.

With respect to this clone: Other nucleotide sequences in the sample specify the same CDR3. This rearrangement joins TRBV27 to TRBJ2-2, with unresolved D. This CDR3 is built from 12 residues. Trimming pared 2 bases from V and 2 bases from J, leaving 0 bases between. Germline V lookup: CDR1 MNHEY, CDR2 SMNVEV (reference sequence). DNA for the CDR3: TGTGCCAGCAGTTTAAACACCGGGGAGCTGTTTTTT. It is translated as CASSLNTGELFF.

The chain has TRBV29-1 and TRBJ1-1; perhaps TRBD1 as D (6 bases). This CDR3 has 14 amino acids. Germline CDR1 is SQVTM and CDR2 is ANQGSEA. Trimming shortened V by 6 bases and J by 4 bases, and 18 bases separated the two germline ends. Here the CDR3 DNA reads TGCAGCGTGGCCGGAGGGGGGTGGGTCACTGAAGCTTTCTTT. Its protein product is CSVAGGGWVTEAFF. Filled out from reference TRBV29-1 and TRBJ1-1, the complete variable domain reads SAVISQKPSRDICQRGTSLTIQCQVDSQVTMMFWYRQQPGQSLTLIATANQGSEATYESGFVIDKFPISRPNLTFSTLTVSNMSPEDSSIYLCSVAGGGWVTEAFFGQGTRLTVV.

This clone was observed a single time. The V gene is TRBV7-9, the J gene TRBJ1-5, with 7 bases aligning to TRBD1. The CDR3 has 13 residues. The germline V gene encodes CDR1 SEHNR and CDR2 FQNEAQ (reference sequence). Unmatched junction bases numbered 4, after V lost 5 bases and J lost 6 bases. Here the CDR3 reads CASSQGGGQPQHF. CDR3 sequence (DNA): TGTGCCAGCAGCCAAGGGGGCGGTCAGCCCCAGCATTTT.

The rearrangement links TRBV6-5 to TRBJ2-1; tentative D call: TRBD2 (6 bases). The CDR3 runs to 14 residues. Trimming took 2 bases from V and 6 from J, leaving 11 bases between them. The germline V gene encodes CDR1 MNHEY and CDR2 SVGAGI. The CDR3 is CASSYRAGPNEQFF. The CDR3 region has the DNA TGTGCCAGCAGTTACAGGGCGGGGCCCAATGAGCAGTTCTTC.

The V call is TRBV29-1, the J call TRBJ2-7; 7 bases align to TRBD1. The germline gives CDR1 SQVTM, CDR2 ANQGSEA. V was pared by 0 bases and J by 0 bases, with 5 bases of the junction left unmatched. The CDR3 runs 15 residues. The CDR3 bases are TGCAGCGTTGAAGATCCCGGGACAGACTCCTACGAGCAGTACTTC. It translates to CSVEDPGTDSYEQYF.

This sequence joins TRBV29-1 and TRBJ2-1; a weak D match, TRBD2 (6 bases). Between the trimmed V and J ends, which lost 0 bases and 5 bases, there was a span of 14 bases. Germline-derived CDR1 and CDR2 are SQVTM and ANQGSEA. This CDR3 contains 15 residues. CDR3 residues: CSVEDRGRNNNEQFF. The CDR3 DNA reads as TGCAGCGTTGAAGATCGAGGGAGGAACAACAATGAGCAGTTCTTC.

The chain recombines TRBV18 with TRBJ2-5; 10 nucleotides match TRBD2. Germline V lookup: CDR1 KGHSH, CDR2 LQKENI. The V gene end was trimmed by 3 bases and the J gene end by 5 bases; junction bases not matched to a gene: 9. The CDR3 has 16 residues. In DNA form, the CDR3 reads TGTGCCAGCTCACCGAGTAGCGGGGGGTTTGAGGAGACCCAGTACTTC. Its protein is CASSPSSGGFEETQYF. The full variable domain, completed using reference TRBV18 and TRBJ2-5, is NAGVMQNPRHLVRRRGQEARLRCSPMKGHSHVYWYRQLPEEGLKFMVYLQKENIIDESGMPKERFSAEFPKEGPSILRIQQVVRGDSAAYFCASSPSSGGFEETQYFGPGTRLLVL.

The chain has TRBV7-9 and TRBJ1-2, with a tentative D call TRBD1 (5 bases). V was pared by 1 base and J by 4 bases, with 7 bases between. The V gene's germline CDR1 is SEHNR and CDR2 FQNEAQ (reference sequence). This CDR3 contains 13 residues. The CDR3 coding sequence is TGTGCCAGCAGCTTAGGACAGCTCTATGGCTACACCTTC. Encoded protein: CASSLGQLYGYTF.

The gene calls are TRBV27 and TRBJ2-7; 7 bases match TRBD1. V trimming: 1 base; J trimming: 1 base; junction bases outside the gene matches: 7. The CDR3 loop spans 16 amino acids. Germline V CDR1 and CDR2: MNHEY, SMNVEV (reference sequence). Here the CDR3 reads CASSLLGQAFSYEQYF. In DNA, the CDR3 is TGTGCCAGCAGTTTATTAGGACAGGCCTTTTCCTACGAGCAGTACTTC.

The chain employs TRBV9 and TRBJ2-3, with D perhaps TRBD2 (6 bases). This CDR3 region has 16 residues. Trimming pared 3 bases from V and 0 bases from J, leaving 14 bases between. The germline gives CDR1 SGDLS, CDR2 YYNGEE. The DNA of the CDR3 is TGTGCCAGCAGCGAATGGACGGGAGCGAGCACAGATACGCAGTATTTT. It specifies CASSEWTGASTDTQYF.

This clone showed up just once. The chain uses TRBV7-8 and TRBJ2-7, with 11 bases aligning to TRBD1. The V gene's germline CDR1 is SGHVS and CDR2 FQNEAQ. CDR3 length equals 17 residues. Unmatched junction bases numbered 11, after V lost 0 bases and J lost 7 bases. CDR3 DNA: TGTGCCAGCAGCTTAGCCCTGTGGACAGGGGGCAACTGGGAGCAGTACTTC. As protein: CASSLALWTGGNWEQYF.

The count of this clone is one. V gene TRBV29-1 combines with J gene TRBJ2-7; 13 bases fit TRBD2. Germline-derived CDR1 and CDR2 are SQVTM and ANQGSEA. V trimming: 6 bases; J trimming: 4 bases; junction bases outside the gene matches: 9. The CDR3 totals 15 residues. The CDR3 nucleotides read TGCAGCGTGACCGGACTAGCGGGGGCCCGGTACGAGCAGTACTTC. This translates into CSVTGLAGARYEQYF.

This clone was seen a few times. The rearrangement uses TRBV7-2 and TRBJ2-3; D is perhaps TRBD2 (5 bases). V lost 3 bases and J 1 base, leaving 14 bases between the germline ends. The CDR3 is made up of 16 amino acids. Germline V gene data show CDR1 as SGHTA and CDR2 as FQGNSA. CDR3 bases: TGTGCCAGCAGCTTCAGTGTCGGACTGCGCACAGATACGCAGTATTTT. Protein sequence: CASSFSVGLRTDTQYF.

This clone occurred a few times. The chain links TRBV5-4 to TRBJ2-1; D uncertain. The CDR3 has 13 amino acids. The V end was cut by 4 bases, the J end by 7 bases, with 12 bases between. The V gene's germline CDR1 is SGHNT and CDR2 YYREEE (reference sequence). CDR3 residues: CASSQPPWNEQFF. In nucleotides, the CDR3 is TGTGCCAGCAGCCAACCACCTTGGAATGAGCAGTTCTTC. The full variable domain, its missing parts supplied by reference TRBV5-4 and TRBJ2-1, is ETGVTQSPTHLIKTRGQQVTLRCSSQSGHNTVSWYQQALGQGPQFIFQYYREEENGRGNFPPRFSGLQFPNYSSELNVNALELDDSALYLCASSQPPWNEQFFGPGTRLTVL.

Remarks on this clone: The same CDR3 can be traced to other DNA sequences in this sample. The chain couples TRBV5-6 to TRBJ2-7; 10 bases map to TRBD1. V lost 0 bases, J lost 4 bases, and 1 base stayed unmatched. The CDR3 is made up of 14 amino acids. Per the germline V gene, CDR1 is SGHDT and CDR2 is YYEEEE. The CDR3 here is CASSLGQGAYEQYF. The CDR3 nucleotides are TGTGCCAGCAGCTTGGGACAGGGGGCGTACGAGCAGTACTTC. The full variable domain, in which reference TRBV5-6 and TRBJ2-7 provide the parts outside the CDR3, is DAGVTQSPTHLIKTRGQQVTLRCSPKSGHDTVSWYQQALGQGPQFIFQYYEEEERQRGNFPDRFSGHQFPNYSSELNVNALLLGDSALYLCASSLGQGAYEQYFGPGTRLTVT.

J is TRBJ2-2 and V is TRBV13, with 9 bases fitting TRBD1. The V and J ends lost 5 bases and 4 bases, in that order; junction bases with no gene match: 8. This CDR3 is 16 amino acids long. Germline V lookup: CDR1 PRHDT, CDR2 FYEKMQ (reference sequence). CDR3 in DNA: TGTGCCAGCAGCGCCACAGGGGGCAGAGGCACCGGGGAGCTGTTTTTT. This gives the protein CASSATGGRGTGELFF.

The genes are TRBV29-1 and TRBJ2-7; D call uncertain. Germline V gene lookup returns CDR1 SQVTM and CDR2 ANQGSEA. The CDR3 runs 13 residues. V gave up 0 bases and J gave up 7 bases, with 13 bases separating them. The CDR3 region has the DNA TGCAGCGTTGAAGATACAGACCCCTGGGAGCAGTACTTC. It is translated as CSVEDTDPWEQYF.

V is TRBV7-9 and J is TRBJ2-7; 8 bases are shared with TRBD1. The CDR3 totals 15 residues. The V gene's germline CDR1 is SEHNR and CDR2 FQNEAQ (reference sequence). The trim removed 3 bases at V and 3 bases at J, leaving 7 bases unmatched. Here the CDR3 reads CASSLAGGEYYEQYF. As DNA, the CDR3 is TGTGCCAGCAGCTTGGCAGGGGGCGAGTACTACGAGCAGTACTTC.

The V gene is TRBV4-1, the J gene TRBJ2-5; unclear D gene. Germline V gene lookup returns CDR1 MGHRA and CDR2 YSYEKL. The V end lost 5 bases, the J end lost 5 bases, and 18 bases lay between the germline ends. The length of the CDR3 is 15 residues. CDR3 bases: TGCGCCAGCAGCTATACGGACGGTGGGTTCGAGACCCAGTACTTC. Residues: CASSYTDGGFETQYF.